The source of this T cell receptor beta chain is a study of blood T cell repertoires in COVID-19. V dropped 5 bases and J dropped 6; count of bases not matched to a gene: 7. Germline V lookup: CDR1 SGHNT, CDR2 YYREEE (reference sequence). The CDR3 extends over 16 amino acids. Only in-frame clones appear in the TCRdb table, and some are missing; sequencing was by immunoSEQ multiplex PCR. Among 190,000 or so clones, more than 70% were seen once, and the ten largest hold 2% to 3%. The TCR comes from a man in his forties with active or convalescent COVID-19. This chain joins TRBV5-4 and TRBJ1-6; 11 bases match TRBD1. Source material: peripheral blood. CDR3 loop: CASSLGQGGLNSPLHF. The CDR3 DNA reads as TGTGCCAGCAGTCTGGGACAGGGGGGCCTTAATTCACCCCTCCACTTT. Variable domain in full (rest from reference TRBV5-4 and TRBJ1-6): ETGVTQSPTHLIKTRGQQVTLRCSSQSGHNTVSWYQQALGQGPQFIFQYYREEENGRGNFPPRFSGLQFPNYSSELNVNALELDDSALYLCASSLGQGGLNSPLHFGNGTRLTVT.